This T cell receptor beta chain is from a study of blood T cell repertoires in COVID-19. Study summary: The United States, Italy and Spain provided the acute and convalescent COVID-19 samples.

Profiled with immunoSEQ multiplex PCR; TCRdb holds only in-frame clones, not every one. The sample comprises around 130,000 clones, 80% to 90% of which are singletons, and less than 30% rests with the top ten. The sample comprised peripheral blood. The TCR sequence derives from a man between 65 and 79 years old with active or convalescent COVID-19.

The CDR3 bases are TGTGCCAGCAGCGTAGCCAGTCAGGCCATTCAGTACTTC. It codes for CASSVASQAIQYF. The chain combines TRBV9 with TRBJ2-4; D remains ambiguous. V lost 0 bases and J lost 9, with 10 bases in between. CDR3 length: 13 amino acids. The germline gives CDR1 SGDLS, CDR2 YYNGEE.